Following are 9 T cell receptor beta chains from one sample sequenced in a study of sequential checkpoint blockade in melanoma. The protocol was immunoSEQ multiplex PCR, while the TCRdb copy is restricted to in-frame clones and leaves out a portion. The table lists about 16,000 clones, 90% to 95% of them singletons. The treatment is: randomized to nivolumab then ipilimumab (arm A) or the reverse (arm B). Material: CD8+ T cells sorted from blood (inferred from file names), obtained from a patient given nivolumab and ipilimumab in sequence. Receptor source: a human donor with melanoma.

This rearrangement joins TRBV27 to TRBJ1-2, with a tentative D call TRBD1 (6 bases). Germline assignment: CDR1 MNHEY and CDR2 SMNVEV (reference sequence). The CDR3 length is 13 residues. The V end lost 5 bases, the J end lost 4 bases, and 11 bases lay between the germline ends. This chain's CDR3 is CASSPQGTYGYTF. In DNA form, the CDR3 reads TGTGCCAGCAGTCCACAGGGAACCTATGGCTACACCTTC.

The chain joins TRBV18 to TRBJ1-3; a possible D gene is TRBD1 (5 bases). The CDR3 runs 17 residues. Germline V lookup: CDR1 KGHSH, CDR2 LQKENI. V lost 0 bases and J 0 bases, leaving 12 bases between the germline ends. The chain's CDR3 is CASSPPGAGNSGNTIYF. DNA of the CDR3: TGTGCCAGCTCACCACCTGGGGCAGGGAACTCTGGAAACACCATATATTTT.

V usage is TRBV7-9 and J usage is TRBJ1-1; 8 bases map to TRBD1. From germline, CDR1 is SEHNR and CDR2 FQNEAQ (reference sequence). V dropped 1 base and J dropped 1; count of bases not matched to a gene: 5. The CDR3 spans 16 residues. CDR3 loop: CASSLVGGTGNTEAFF. The DNA for the CDR3 is TGTGCCAGCAGCTTAGTTGGGGGGACAGGGAACACTGAAGCTTTCTTT.

The chain recombines TRBV19 with TRBJ2-7; 9 nucleotides agree with TRBD2. Trimming at V came to 5 bases and at J to 0 bases, leaving 8 bases not matched to a gene. The CDR3 runs to 16 residues. Germline-derived CDR1 and CDR2 are LNHDA and SQIVND (reference sequence). The CDR3 nucleotides are TGTGCCAGTAGTGGGGCCGGGACTAGCCTCTCCTACGAGCAGTACTTC. This encodes CASSGAGTSLSYEQYF. Full variable domain (rest looked up from reference TRBV19 and TRBJ2-7): DGGITQSPKYLFRKEGQNVTLSCEQNLNHDAMYWYRQDPGQGLRLIYYSQIVNDFQKGDIAEGYSVSREKKESFPLTVTSAQKNPTAFYLCASSGAGTSLSYEQYFGPGTRLTVT.

J is TRBJ2-7 and V is TRBV27; the D is unclear. The CDR3 is 12 amino acids. V was pared by 4 bases and J by 0 bases, with 4 bases between. Germline values: CDR1 MNHEY, CDR2 SMNVEV (reference sequence). The CDR3 nucleotides are TGTGCCAGCAGTTCCCGCTCCTACGAGCAGTACTTC. Its protein product is CASSSRSYEQYF.

V gene TRBV28 combines with J gene TRBJ1-2; 7 nucleotides line up with TRBD1. Germline trimming cut 3 bases from V and 0 bases from J; bases unmatched to any gene: 4. This CDR3 has 15 amino acids. Germline values: CDR1 MDHEN, CDR2 SYDVKM. CDR3 DNA sequence: TGTGCCAGCAGTTTGTACGACAGGGCTAACTATGGCTACACCTTC. Translating gives CASSLYDRANYGYTF.

CDR3 amino acids: CASSLRGSGNTIYF. DNA of the CDR3: TGTGCCAGCAGCTTAAGGGGTTCTGGAAACACCATATATTTT. The chain is built from TRBV7-8 and TRBJ1-3, with a possible D match to TRBD1 (5 bases). Trimming removed 2 bases from V and 1 base from J, with 6 bases in between. The CDR3 spans 14 residues. Per the germline V gene, CDR1 is SGHVS and CDR2 is FQNEAQ. The full variable domain, in which reference TRBV7-8 and TRBJ1-3 provide the parts outside the CDR3, is GAGVSQSPRYKVAKRGQDVALRCDPISGHVSLFWYQQALGQGPEFLTYFQNEAQLDKSGLPSDRFFAERPEGSVSTLKIQRTQQEDSAVYLCASSLRGSGNTIYFGEGSWLTVV.

The genes are TRBV5-1 and TRBJ1-1, with no clear D. The CDR3 covers 15 residues. The germline V and J ends were trimmed by 5 bases and 5 bases, with 19 bases remaining between them. The germline V gene encodes CDR1 SGHRS and CDR2 YFSETQ. Here the CDR3 reads CASRAGGRVLTEAFF. Written as DNA, the CDR3 is TGCGCCAGCAGGGCCGGAGGGAGGGTACTAACTGAAGCTTTCTTT.

The chain carries TRBV29-1 and TRBJ1-1; 8 bases match TRBD1. Germline CDR1 and CDR2: SQVTM and ANQGSEA. The ends lost 3 bases at V and 0 bases at J; junction bases unmatched: 3. This CDR3 region has 14 residues. The CDR3, as DNA: TGCAGCGTTGATGGGGACAGGCTGAACACTGAAGCTTTCTTT. As protein: CSVDGDRLNTEAFF.